Shown below are 2 T cell receptor beta chains from a single sample sequenced in a study of cytomegalovirus exposure and HLA in healthy donors. A multiplex PCR was run with 60 Vbeta primers and 13 Jbeta primers. Some clones are missing from TCRdb's copy, which holds only in-frame ones; the method was immunoSEQ multiplex PCR. Of over 75,000 clones in the sample, about 81% were seen once. The sample taken for sequencing was PBMCs. The receptors shown here come from a woman aged 45 to 65 in good health and CMV-seronegative.

The V gene is TRBV4-1, the J gene TRBJ2-7, with D maybe TRBD2 (6 bases). The CDR3 extends over 16 amino acids. Germline V gene lookup returns CDR1 MGHRA and CDR2 YSYEKL. Trimming removed 4 bases from V and 7 bases from J, with 23 bases in between. CDR3 bases: TGCGCCAGCAGCCCCCACGGAGGGTATTCCCGCGGGGAGCAGTACTTC. Residues: CASSPHGGYSRGEQYF.

The chain has TRBV27 and TRBJ1-1; TRBD1 aligns across 9 bases. Germline V gives CDR1 MNHEY, CDR2 SMNVEV (reference sequence). V dropped 0 bases and J dropped 1; count of bases not matched to a gene: 0. This CDR3 is built from 15 residues. The CDR3 spells CASSLSQGANTEAFF. The CDR3 DNA follows: TGTGCCAGCAGTTTATCACAGGGGGCGAACACTGAAGCTTTCTTT.